The present TCR beta chain was sequenced within a study of blood T cell repertoires in COVID-19. Overall study: Acute and convalescent COVID-19 samples came from the United States, Italy and Spain. PBMCs, B-cell-depleted T cells, or T cells provided the cDNA or gDNA that made up the material.

In the original analysis: Reference gene primer amplification yielded estimated nucleated cell counts. Here immunoSEQ multiplex PCR was the method, and the copy in TCRdb shows in-frame clones only, minus some. V and J calls and clone size are as listed in that table; D and trimming were resolved from the DNA. Here the sample spans 250,000 to 350,000 clones, around 87% being singletons. This TCR came from a man younger than 35 with active or convalescent COVID-19. The specimen was peripheral blood.

Here the CDR3 reads CASSPGLATYNEQFF. The CDR3 coding sequence is TGTGCCAGCAGTCCGGGACTAGCGACCTACAATGAGCAGTTCTTC. This chain joins TRBV27 and TRBJ2-1; 10 bases line up with TRBD2. The length of the CDR3 is 15 residues. The V gene end was trimmed by 5 bases and the J gene end by 2 bases; junction bases not matched to a gene: 3. CDR1 and CDR2 (germline): MNHEY, SMNVEV (reference sequence).